The entry below gives a single T cell receptor (beta chain) sequence along with its context. The sample belongs to a study of blood T cell repertoires in COVID-19. Looking at the study overall: Samples representing acute and convalescent COVID-19 were sourced from the United States, Italy and Spain. The analysed material was cDNA or gDNA that came from T cells, B-cell-depleted T cells, or PBMCs.

Trimming removed 7 bases from V and 4 bases from J; junction bases left unmatched: 3. Germline V lookup: CDR1 LNHDA, CDR2 SQIVND (reference sequence). The CDR3 is made up of 15 amino acids. In the source study's methods: It was from reference gene primer amplification that nucleated cell counts were estimated. This table comes from immunoSEQ multiplex PCR, and its TCRdb copy is limited to in-frame clones, with some not included. The V and J calls and clone size were taken over from that table, and D and trimming were inferred from the DNA. The sample holds about 56,000 clones, 80% to 90% seen once. The chain has TRBV19 and TRBJ2-1; 14 nucleotides agree with TRBD2. This receptor was obtained from a woman older than 75 with acute or convalescent COVID-19. The sequencing sample was made of peripheral blood. CDR3 amino acids: CASMGTSGSYNEQFF. DNA of the CDR3: TGTGCCAGTATGGGGACTAGCGGGAGTTACAATGAGCAGTTCTTC. The full variable domain, in which reference TRBV19 and TRBJ2-1 provide the parts outside the CDR3, is DGGITQSPKYLFRKEGQNVTLSCEQNLNHDAMYWYRQDPGQGLRLIYYSQIVNDFQKGDIAEGYSVSREKKESFPLTVTSAQKNPTAFYLCASMGTSGSYNEQFFGPGTRLTVL.